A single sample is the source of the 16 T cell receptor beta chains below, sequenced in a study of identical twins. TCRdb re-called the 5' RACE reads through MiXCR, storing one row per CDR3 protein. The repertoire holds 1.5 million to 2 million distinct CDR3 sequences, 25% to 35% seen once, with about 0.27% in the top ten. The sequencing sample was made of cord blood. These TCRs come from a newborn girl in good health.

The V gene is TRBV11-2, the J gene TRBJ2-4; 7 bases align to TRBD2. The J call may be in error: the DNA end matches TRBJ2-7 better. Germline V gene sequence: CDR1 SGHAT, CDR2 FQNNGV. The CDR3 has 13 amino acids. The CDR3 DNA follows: TGTGCCAGCAGCGTCCGACTAGCTTCCGAGCAGTACTTC. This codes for CASSVRLASEQYF.

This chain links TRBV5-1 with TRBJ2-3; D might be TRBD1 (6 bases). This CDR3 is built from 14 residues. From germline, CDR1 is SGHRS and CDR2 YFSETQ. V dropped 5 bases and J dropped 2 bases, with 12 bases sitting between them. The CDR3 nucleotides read TGCGCCAGCAGGGCAGGGGTAGACACAGATACGCAGTATTTT. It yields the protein CASRAGVDTDTQYF.

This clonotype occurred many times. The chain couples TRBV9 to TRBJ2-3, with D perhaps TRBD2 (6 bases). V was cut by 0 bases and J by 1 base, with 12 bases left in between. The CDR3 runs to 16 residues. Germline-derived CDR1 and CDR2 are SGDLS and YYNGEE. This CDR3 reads CASSVEGLAGTDTQYF. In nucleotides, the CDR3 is TGTGCCAGCAGCGTAGAGGGATTAGCGGGCACAGATACGCAGTATTTT.

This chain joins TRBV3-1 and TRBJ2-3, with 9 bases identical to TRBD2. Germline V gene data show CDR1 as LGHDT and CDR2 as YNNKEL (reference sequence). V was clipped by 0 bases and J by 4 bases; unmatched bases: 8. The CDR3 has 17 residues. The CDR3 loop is CASSQDLMVAGADTQYF. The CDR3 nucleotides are TGTGCCAGCAGCCAAGATCTAATGGTAGCGGGAGCAGATACGCAGTATTTT.

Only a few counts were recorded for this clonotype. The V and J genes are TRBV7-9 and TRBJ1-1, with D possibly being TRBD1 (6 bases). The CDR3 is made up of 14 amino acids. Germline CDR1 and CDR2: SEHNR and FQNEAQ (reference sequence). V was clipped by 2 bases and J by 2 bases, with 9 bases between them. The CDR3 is CASSLTRGNTEAFF. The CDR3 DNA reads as TGTGCCAGCAGCTTAACCAGGGGAAACACTGAAGCTTTCTTT.

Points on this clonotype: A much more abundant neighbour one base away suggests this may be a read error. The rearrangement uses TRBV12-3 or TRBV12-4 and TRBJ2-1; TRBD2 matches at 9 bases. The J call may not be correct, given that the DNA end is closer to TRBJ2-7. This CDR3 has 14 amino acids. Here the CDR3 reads CASSPGLARNEQYF. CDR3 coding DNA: TGTGCCAGCAGTCCCGGACTAGCGAGGAATGAGCAGTACTTC.

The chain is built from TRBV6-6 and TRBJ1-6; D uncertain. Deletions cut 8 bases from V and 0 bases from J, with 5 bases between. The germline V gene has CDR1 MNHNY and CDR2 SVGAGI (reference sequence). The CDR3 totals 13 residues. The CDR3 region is CASVRSYNSPLHF. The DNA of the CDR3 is TGTGCCAGCGTCCGCTCCTATAATTCACCCCTCCACTTT.

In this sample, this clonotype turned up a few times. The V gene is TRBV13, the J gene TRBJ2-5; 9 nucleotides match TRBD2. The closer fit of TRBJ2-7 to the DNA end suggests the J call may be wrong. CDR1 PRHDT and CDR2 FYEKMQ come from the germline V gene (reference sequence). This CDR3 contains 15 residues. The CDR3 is CASSFRPGLAAEQYF. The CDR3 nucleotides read TGTGCCAGCAGCTTTAGACCGGGACTAGCCGCCGAGCAGTACTTC.

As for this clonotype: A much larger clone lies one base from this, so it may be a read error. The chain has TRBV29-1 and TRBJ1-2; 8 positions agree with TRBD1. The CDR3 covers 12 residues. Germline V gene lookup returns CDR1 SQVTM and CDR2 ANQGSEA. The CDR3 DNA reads TGCATCGTGGGGACAGGATCCTATGGCTACACCTTC. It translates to CIVGTGSYGYTF.

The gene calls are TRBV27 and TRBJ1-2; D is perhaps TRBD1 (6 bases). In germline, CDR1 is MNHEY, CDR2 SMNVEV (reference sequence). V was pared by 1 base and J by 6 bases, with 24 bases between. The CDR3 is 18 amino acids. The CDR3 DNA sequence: TGTGCCAGCAGTTTATTTCCGGGGGCAGGGGATTTATCTAATGGCTACACCTTC. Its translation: CASSLFPGAGDLSNGYTF.

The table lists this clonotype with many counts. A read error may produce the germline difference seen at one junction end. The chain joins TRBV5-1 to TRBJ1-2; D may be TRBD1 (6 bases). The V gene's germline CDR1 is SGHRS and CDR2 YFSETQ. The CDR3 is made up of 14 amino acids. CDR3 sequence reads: CASSLDRSNYGYTF. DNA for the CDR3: TGTGCCAGCAGCTTAGACAGGTCGAACTATGGCTACACCTTC. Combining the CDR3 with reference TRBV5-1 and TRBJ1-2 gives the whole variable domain KAGVTQTPRYLIKTRGQQVTLSCSPISGHRSVSWYQQTPGQGLQFLFEYFSETQRNKGNFPGRFSGRQFSNSRSEMNVSTLELGDSALYLCASSLDRSNYGYTFGSGTRLTVV.

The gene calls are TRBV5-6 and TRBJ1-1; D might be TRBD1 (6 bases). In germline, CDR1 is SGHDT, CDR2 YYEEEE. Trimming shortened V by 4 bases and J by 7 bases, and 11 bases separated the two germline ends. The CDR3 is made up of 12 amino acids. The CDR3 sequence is CASSPGVDEAFF. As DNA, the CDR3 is TGTGCCAGCAGCCCAGGGGTGGATGAAGCTTTCTTT.

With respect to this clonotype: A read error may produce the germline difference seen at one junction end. CDR3 in amino acids: CAGRDDSGPSYNEQFF. Here the CDR3 DNA reads TGTGCCGGCAGAGACGATAGCGGTCCGTCCTACAATGAGCAGTTCTTC. J is TRBJ2-1 and V is TRBV7-9; tentative D call: TRBD2 (6 bases). This CDR3 comprises 16 residues. Per the germline V gene, CDR1 is SEHNR and CDR2 is FQNEAQ (reference sequence).

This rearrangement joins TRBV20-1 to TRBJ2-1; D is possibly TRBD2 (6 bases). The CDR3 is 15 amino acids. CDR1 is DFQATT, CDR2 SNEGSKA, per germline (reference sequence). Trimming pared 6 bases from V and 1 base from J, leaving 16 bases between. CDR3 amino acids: CSALSPGVSYNEQFF. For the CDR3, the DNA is TGCAGTGCCCTCTCTCCGGGGGTTTCCTACAATGAGCAGTTCTTC.

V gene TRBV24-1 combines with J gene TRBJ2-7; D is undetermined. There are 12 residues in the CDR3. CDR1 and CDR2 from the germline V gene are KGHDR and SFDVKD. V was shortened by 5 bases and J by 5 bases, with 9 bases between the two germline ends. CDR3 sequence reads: CATSGKTNEQYF. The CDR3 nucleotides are TGTGCCACCAGTGGGAAGACGAACGAGCAGTACTTC.

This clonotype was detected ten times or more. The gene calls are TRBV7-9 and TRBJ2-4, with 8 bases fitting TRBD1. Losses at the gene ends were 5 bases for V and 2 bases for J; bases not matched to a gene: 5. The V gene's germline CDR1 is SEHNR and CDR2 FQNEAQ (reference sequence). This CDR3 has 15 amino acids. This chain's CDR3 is CASSLGQGTKNIQYF. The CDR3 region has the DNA TGTGCCAGCAGCCTTGGACAGGGCACCAAAAACATTCAGTACTTC. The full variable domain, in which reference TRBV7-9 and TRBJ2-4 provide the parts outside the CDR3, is DTGVSQNPRHKITKRGQNVTFRCDPISEHNRLYWYRQTLGQGPEFLTYFQNEAQLEKSRLLSDRFSAERPKGSFSTLEIQRTEQGDSAMYLCASSLGQGTKNIQYFGAGTRLSVL.